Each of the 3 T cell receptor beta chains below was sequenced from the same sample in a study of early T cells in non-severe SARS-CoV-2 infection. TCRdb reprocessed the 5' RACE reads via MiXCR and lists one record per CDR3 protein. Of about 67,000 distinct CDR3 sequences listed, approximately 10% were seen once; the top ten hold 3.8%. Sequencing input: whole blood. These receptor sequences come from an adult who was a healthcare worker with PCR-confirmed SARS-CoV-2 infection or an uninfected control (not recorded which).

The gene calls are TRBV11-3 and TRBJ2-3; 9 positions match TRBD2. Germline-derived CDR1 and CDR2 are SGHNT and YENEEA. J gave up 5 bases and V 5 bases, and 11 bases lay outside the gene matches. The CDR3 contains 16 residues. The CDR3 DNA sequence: TGTGCCAGCAGCCCATGGCGGGAGGGCCCTCGAGATACGCAGTATTTT. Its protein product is CASSPWREGPRDTQYF.

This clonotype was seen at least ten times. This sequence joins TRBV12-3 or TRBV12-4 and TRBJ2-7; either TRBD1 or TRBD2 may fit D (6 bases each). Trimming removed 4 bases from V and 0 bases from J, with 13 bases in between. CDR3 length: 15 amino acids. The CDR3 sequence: CASSSGGGVSYEQYF. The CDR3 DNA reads TGTGCCAGCAGTTCCGGGGGCGGGGTCTCCTACGAGCAGTACTTC.

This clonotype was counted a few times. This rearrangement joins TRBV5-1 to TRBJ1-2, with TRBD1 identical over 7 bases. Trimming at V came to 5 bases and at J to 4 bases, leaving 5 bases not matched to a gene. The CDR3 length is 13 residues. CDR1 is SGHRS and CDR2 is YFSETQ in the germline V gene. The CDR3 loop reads CASRNEGAYGYTF. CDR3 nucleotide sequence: TGCGCCAGCAGGAACGAGGGGGCCTATGGCTACACCTTC.